This record concerns one TCR beta chain sequence. The record originates from a study of blood T cell repertoires in COVID-19. Study at large: Sites across the United States, Italy and Spain contributed samples from acute and convalescent COVID-19.

Looked up from germline, CDR1 is SQVTM and CDR2 is ANQGSEA. This CDR3 is 16 amino acids long. V shed 2 bases, J shed 7 bases, and the junction held 13 bases outside the gene matches. Authors' methods: Reference gene primers were amplified, and this amplification served to estimate nucleated cell counts. Clones were read by immunoSEQ multiplex PCR, and TCRdb kept only the in-frame ones, dropping some. The DNA gave D and trimming, while V, J and clone size come from that table. Of roughly 150,000 clones in the sample, 79% were seen once. The J gene is TRBJ2-1, the V gene TRBV29-1, with 8 bases identical to TRBD2. The clonotype was recovered from a woman in her seventies in a cohort exposed to, infected with or recovered from COVID-19 (not recorded which). Sequencing was performed on PBMCs or T cells enriched from blood (not recorded which). The CDR3 region has the DNA TGCAGCGTTGAACGGGATGTGTCTAGCGGGCTAAATGAGCAGTTCTTC. This codes for CSVERDVSSGLNEQFF.